A single TCR beta chain is shown here with its context. Its specificity is not known. This sample is drawn from a study of cytomegalovirus exposure and HLA in healthy donors. Study outcomes and limitations: Earlier findings revealed that most TCR beta V segments proved productive either about 90% or about 30% of the time. Later findings reportedly placed an Asian-associated ancestry cluster below the roughly 700-donor mean for N-insertions. One variant, a missense change in DCLRE1C, was linked in a later analysis to TCR beta V- and J-gene trimming. An analysis was carried out at a later point. It showed that HLA-associated TCR beta chains were more clonally expanded than equally common non-associated chains.

The study ran its PCR with 60 Vbeta and 13 Jbeta primers. The method was immunoSEQ multiplex PCR; TCRdb's version includes in-frame clones alone and lacks a portion of them. The profile shows approximately 110,000 clones, roughly 69% of them singletons. The V and J ends lost 4 bases and 4 bases, in that order; junction bases with no gene match: 10. The CDR3 extends over 18 amino acids. In germline, CDR1 is MDHEN, CDR2 SYDVKM. Sample: PBMCs. The chain recombines TRBV28 with TRBJ2-2, with 12 nucleotides matching TRBD2. The sequence was collected from a woman aged 30 to 39 in good health and CMV-seronegative. Here the CDR3 reads CASSSGWRGLAGTGELFF. The CDR3 DNA reads as TGTGCCAGCAGTTCCGGTTGGCGGGGACTAGCGGGCACCGGGGAGCTGTTTTTT.